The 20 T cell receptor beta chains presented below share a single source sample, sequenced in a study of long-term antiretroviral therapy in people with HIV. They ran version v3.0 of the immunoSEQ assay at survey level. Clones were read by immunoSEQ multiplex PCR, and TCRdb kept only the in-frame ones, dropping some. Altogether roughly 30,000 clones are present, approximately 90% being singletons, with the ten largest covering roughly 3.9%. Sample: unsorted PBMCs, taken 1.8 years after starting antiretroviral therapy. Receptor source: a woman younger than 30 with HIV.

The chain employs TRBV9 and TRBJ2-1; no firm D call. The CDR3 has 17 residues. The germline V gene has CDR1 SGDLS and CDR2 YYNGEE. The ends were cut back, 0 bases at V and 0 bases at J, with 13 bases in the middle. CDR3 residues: CASSVAYGGSSYNEQFF. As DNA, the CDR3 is TGTGCCAGCAGCGTAGCTTATGGTGGAAGCTCCTACAATGAGCAGTTCTTC.

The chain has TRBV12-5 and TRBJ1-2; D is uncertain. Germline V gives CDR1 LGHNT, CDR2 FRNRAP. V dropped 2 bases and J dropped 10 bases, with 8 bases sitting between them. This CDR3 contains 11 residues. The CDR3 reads CASGLTGFYTF. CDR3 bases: TGTGCTAGTGGTTTGACTGGATTCTACACCTTC.

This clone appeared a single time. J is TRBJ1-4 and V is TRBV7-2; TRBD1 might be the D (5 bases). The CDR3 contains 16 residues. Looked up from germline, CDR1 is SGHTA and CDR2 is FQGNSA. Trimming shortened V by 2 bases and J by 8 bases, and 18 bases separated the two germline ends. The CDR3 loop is CASSLTRSGVSEKLFF. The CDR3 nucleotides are TGTGCCAGCAGCTTAACCAGGTCGGGGGTCAGCGAAAAACTGTTTTTT.

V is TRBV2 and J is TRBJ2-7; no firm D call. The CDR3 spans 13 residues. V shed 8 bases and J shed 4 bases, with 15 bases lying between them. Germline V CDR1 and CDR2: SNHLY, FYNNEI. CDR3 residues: CASVRIGYYEQYF. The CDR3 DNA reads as TGTGCCAGCGTTCGTATCGGATATTACGAGCAGTACTTC.

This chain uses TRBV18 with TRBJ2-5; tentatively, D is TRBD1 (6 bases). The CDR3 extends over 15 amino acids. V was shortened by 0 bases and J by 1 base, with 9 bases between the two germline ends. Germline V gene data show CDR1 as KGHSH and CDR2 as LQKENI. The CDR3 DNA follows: TGTGCCAGCTCACCACCAACAGGGCCCCAAGAGACCCAGTACTTC. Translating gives CASSPPTGPQETQYF.

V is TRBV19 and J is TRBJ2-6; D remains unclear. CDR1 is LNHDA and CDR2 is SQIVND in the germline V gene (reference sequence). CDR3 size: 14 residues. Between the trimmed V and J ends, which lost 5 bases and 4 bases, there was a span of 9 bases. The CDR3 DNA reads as TGTGCCAGTAGTCCCGTGGCGGGGGCCAACGTCCTGACTTTC. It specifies CASSPVAGANVLTF. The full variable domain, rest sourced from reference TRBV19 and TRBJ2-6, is DGGITQSPKYLFRKEGQNVTLSCEQNLNHDAMYWYRQDPGQGLRLIYYSQIVNDFQKGDIAEGYSVSREKKESFPLTVTSAQKNPTAFYLCASSPVAGANVLTFGAGSRLTVL.

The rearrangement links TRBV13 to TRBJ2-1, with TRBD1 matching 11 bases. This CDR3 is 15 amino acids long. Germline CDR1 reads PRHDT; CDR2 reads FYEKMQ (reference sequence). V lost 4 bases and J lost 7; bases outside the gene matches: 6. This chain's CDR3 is CASSYKDRGLNEQFF. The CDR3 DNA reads TGTGCCAGCAGCTACAAGGACAGGGGGCTGAATGAGCAGTTCTTC.

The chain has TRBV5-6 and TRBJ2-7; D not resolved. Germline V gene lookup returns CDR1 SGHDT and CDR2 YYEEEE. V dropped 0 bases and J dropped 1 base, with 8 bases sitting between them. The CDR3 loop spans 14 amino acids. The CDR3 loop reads CASSLGRRSYEQYF. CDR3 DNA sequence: TGTGCCAGCAGCTTGGGTCGACGGTCCTACGAGCAGTACTTC. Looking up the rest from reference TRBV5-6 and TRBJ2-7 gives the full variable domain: DAGVTQSPTHLIKTRGQQVTLRCSPKSGHDTVSWYQQALGQGPQFIFQYYEEEERQRGNFPDRFSGHQFPNYSSELNVNALLLGDSALYLCASSLGRRSYEQYFGPGTRLTVT.

The CDR3 region has the DNA TGTGCCAGCAGTGCTAGCGGGAGGCTCCTTGATACGCAGTATTTT. Encoded protein: CASSASGRLLDTQYF. This rearrangement joins TRBV9 to TRBJ2-3; TRBD2 matches 11 bases. CDR1 is SGDLS and CDR2 is YYNGEE in the germline V gene. The J segment lost 6 bases and the V segment lost 5 bases, leaving 8 bases of the junction unmatched. The CDR3 runs to 15 residues.

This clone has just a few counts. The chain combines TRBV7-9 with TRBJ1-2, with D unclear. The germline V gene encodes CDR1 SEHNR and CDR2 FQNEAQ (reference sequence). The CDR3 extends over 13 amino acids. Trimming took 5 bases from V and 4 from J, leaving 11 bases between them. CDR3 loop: CASSPAARYGYTF. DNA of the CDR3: TGTGCCAGCAGCCCCGCAGCCCGCTATGGCTACACCTTC.

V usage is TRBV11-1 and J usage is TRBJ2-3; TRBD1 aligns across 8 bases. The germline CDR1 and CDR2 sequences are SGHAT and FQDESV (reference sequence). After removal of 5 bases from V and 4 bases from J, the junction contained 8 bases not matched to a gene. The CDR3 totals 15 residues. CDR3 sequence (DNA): TGTGCCAGCAGCCGAAGACAGGGGACCGCAGATACGCAGTATTTT. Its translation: CASSRRQGTADTQYF.

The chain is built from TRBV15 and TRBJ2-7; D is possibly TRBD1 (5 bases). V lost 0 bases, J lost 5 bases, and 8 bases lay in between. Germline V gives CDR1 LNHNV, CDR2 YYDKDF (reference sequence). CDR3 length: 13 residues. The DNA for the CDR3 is TGTGCCACCAGCAGAGATACAGGAGACGAGCAGTACTTC. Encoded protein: CATSRDTGDEQYF. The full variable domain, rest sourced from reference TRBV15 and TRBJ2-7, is DAMVIQNPRYQVTQFGKPVTLSCSQTLNHNVMYWYQQKSSQAPKLLFHYYDKDFNNEADTPDNFQSRRPNTSFCFLDIRSPGLGDTAMYLCATSRDTGDEQYFGPGTRLTVT.

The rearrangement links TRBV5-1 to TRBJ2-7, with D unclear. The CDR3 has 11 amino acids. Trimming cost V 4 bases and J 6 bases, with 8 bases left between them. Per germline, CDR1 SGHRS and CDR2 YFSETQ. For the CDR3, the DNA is TGCGCCAGCAGCGGAAGTTTCGAGCAGTACTTC. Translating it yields CASSGSFEQYF.

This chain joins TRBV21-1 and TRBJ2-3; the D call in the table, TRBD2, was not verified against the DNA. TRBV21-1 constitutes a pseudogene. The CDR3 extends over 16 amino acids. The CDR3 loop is CASSTNLAFGTDTQYF. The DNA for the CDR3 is TGTGCCAGCAGCACAAACTTAGCCTTCGGCACAGATACGCAGTATTTT.

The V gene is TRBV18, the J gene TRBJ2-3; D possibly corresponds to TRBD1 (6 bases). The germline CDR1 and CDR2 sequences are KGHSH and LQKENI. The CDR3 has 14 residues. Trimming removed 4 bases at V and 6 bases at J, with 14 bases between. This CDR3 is CASSLTSQGDTQYF. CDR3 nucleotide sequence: TGTGCCAGCTCACTTACGAGTCAGGGGGATACGCAGTATTTT. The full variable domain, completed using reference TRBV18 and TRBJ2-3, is NAGVMQNPRHLVRRRGQEARLRCSPMKGHSHVYWYRQLPEEGLKFMVYLQKENIIDESGMPKERFSAEFPKEGPSILRIQQVVRGDSAAYFCASSLTSQGDTQYFGPGTRLTVL.

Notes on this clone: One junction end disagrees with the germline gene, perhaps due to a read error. The CDR3 protein is CASIPRRAGPVHF. For the CDR3, the DNA is TGTGCCAGCATCCCGCGACGGGCAGGACCGGTCCACTTC. J is TRBJ1-2 and V is TRBV6-1; D ambiguous. CDR1 is MNHNS, CDR2 SASEGT, per germline. The CDR3 length is 13 residues.

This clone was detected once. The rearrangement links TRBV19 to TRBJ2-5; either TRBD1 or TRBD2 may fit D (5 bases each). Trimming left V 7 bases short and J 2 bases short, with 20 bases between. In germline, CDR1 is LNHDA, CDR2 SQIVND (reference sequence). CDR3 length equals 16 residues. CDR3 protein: CASKRDGPWGQETQYF. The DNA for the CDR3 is TGTGCCAGTAAACGCGATGGTCCGTGGGGGCAAGAGACCCAGTACTTC.

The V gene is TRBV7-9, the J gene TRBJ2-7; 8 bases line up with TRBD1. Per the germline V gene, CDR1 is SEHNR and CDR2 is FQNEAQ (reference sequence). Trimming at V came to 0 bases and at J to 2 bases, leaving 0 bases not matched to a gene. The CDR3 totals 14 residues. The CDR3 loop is CASSLATGAYEQYF. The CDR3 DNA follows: TGTGCCAGCAGCTTAGCGACAGGGGCCTACGAGCAGTACTTC. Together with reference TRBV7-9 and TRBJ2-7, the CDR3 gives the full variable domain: DTGVSQNPRHKITKRGQNVTFRCDPISEHNRLYWYRQTLGQGPEFLTYFQNEAQLEKSRLLSDRFSAERPKGSFSTLEIQRTEQGDSAMYLCASSLATGAYEQYFGPGTRLTVT.

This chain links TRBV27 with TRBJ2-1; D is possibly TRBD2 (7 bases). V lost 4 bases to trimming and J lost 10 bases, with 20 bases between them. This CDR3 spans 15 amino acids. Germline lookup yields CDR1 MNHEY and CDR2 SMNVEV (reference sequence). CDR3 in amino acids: CASSSPGRGVAEQFF. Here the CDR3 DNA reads TGTGCCAGCAGTTCCCCGGGGAGGGGGGTAGCAGAGCAGTTCTTC.

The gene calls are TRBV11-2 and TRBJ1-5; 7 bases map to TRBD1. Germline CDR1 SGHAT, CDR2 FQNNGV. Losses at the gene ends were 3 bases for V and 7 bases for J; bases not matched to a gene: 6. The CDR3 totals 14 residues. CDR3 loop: CASSFDRDLQPQHF. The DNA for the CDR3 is TGTGCCAGCAGCTTCGACAGGGATCTCCAGCCCCAGCATTTT.